The subject of this entry is one T cell receptor (beta chain). Antigen: not known. Trimming removed 5 bases from V and 0 bases from J, with 12 bases in between. Germline V gene data show CDR1 as SEHNR and CDR2 as FQNEAQ (reference sequence). The CDR3 has 15 amino acids. The data derive from a study of glioma-infiltrating T cells. Amplification of TCR alpha and beta CDR3 regions from RNA used iRepertoire nested multiplex PCR. Tissue mRNA or PBMC total RNA, roughly 100-400 ng, went into one-step reverse transcription and amplification. From the multiplex PCR reads, TCRdb called clonotypes with MiXCR, one entry per CDR3 protein. The sample has around 140,000 distinct CDR3 sequences; 35% to 50% are singletons. Overall study findings and caveats: Tissue-blood divergence was below expectation in non-neoplastic patients, above in gliomas. CDR3 overlap between tissue and blood was very small.

The chain is built from TRBV7-9 and TRBJ2-3; D is possibly TRBD1 or TRBD2 (5 bases each). Sequenced: glioma tissue, nonneoplastic brain tissue, or PBMCs (not recorded which). This receptor was obtained from a human donor with low-grade glioma or glioblastoma, undergoing nonglioma brain surgery, or in good health (not recorded which). The CDR3 sequence is CASSKADTSTDTQYF. In nucleotides, the CDR3 is TGTGCCAGCAGCAAAGCGGACACGAGCACAGATACGCAGTATTTT.